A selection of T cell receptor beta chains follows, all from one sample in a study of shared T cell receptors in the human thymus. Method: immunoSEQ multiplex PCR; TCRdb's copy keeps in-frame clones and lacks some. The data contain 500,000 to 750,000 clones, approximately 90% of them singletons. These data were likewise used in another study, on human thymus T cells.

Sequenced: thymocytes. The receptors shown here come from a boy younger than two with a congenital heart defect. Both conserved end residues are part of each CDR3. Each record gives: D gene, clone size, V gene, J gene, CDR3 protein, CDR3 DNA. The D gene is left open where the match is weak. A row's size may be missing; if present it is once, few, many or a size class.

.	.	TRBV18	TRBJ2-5	CASSPTGLQETQYF	TGTGCCAGCTCACCAACAGGTCTCCAAGAGACCCAGTACTTC
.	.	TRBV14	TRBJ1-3	CASSQVRGSGNTIYF	TGTGCCAGCAGCCAAGTACGGGGTTCTGGAAACACCATATATTTT
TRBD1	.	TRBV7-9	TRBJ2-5	CASSLGPQTGTEQETQYF	TGTGCCAGCAGCTTAGGGCCTCAGACCGGGACAGAGCAAGAGACCCAGTACTTC
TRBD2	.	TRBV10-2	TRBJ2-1	CASSVFSGELNEQFF	TGCGCCAGCAGTGTTTTTAGCGGGGAGTTGAATGAGCAGTTCTTC
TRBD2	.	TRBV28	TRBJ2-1	CASSFPSGRDSHLAYNEQFF	TGTGCCAGCAGTTTCCCAAGCGGGAGGGATTCCCACCTGGCCTACAATGAGCAGTTCTTC
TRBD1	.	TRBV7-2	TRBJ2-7	CASSPGTGMAYEQYF	TGTGCCAGCAGCCCGGGGACAGGGATGGCCTACGAGCAGTACTTC
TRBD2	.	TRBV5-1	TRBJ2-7	CASSLDAGDRYEQYF	TGCGCCAGCAGCTTGGATGCGGGAGATCGATACGAGCAGTACTTC
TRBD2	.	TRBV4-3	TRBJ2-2	CASSQIAGGGTGELFF	TGCGCCAGCAGCCAGATAGCGGGAGGCGGAACCGGGGAGCTGTTTTTT
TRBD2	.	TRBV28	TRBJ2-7	CASTLAGAYEQYF	TGTGCCAGTACCCTAGCGGGAGCCTACGAGCAGTACTTC
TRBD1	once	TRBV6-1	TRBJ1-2	CASRGEGTGRVCYTF	TGTGCCAGCAGGGGGGAAGGGACAGGGAGGGTGTGCTACACCTTC
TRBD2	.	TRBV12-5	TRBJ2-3	CASGPSSGRTGTDTQYF	TGTGCTAGTGGTCCCTCTAGCGGGAGAACGGGAACAGATACGCAGTATTTT
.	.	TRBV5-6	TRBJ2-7	CASSQQDRHTYEQYF	TGTGCCAGCAGCCAGCAGGACAGACATACCTACGAGCAGTACTTC
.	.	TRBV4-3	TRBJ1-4	CASSPMGAPSTNEKLFF	TGCGCCAGCAGCCCTATGGGGGCCCCTTCGACTAATGAAAAACTGTTTTTT
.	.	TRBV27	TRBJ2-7	CASRSRPPFYEQYF	TGTGCCAGCAGGAGTCGCCCCCCTTTCTACGAGCAGTACTTC
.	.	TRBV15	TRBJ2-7	CATSRDRGPSYEQYF	TGTGCCACCAGCAGAGATAGGGGCCCTTCCTACGAGCAGTACTTC
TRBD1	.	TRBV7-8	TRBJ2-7	CASSPGTGGGEQYF	TGTGCCAGCAGCCCCGGGACAGGGGGCGGCGAGCAGTACTTC
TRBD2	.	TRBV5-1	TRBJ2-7	CASSWWGLAGTYEQYF	TGCGCCAGCAGCTGGTGGGGGCTAGCGGGGACCTACGAGCAGTACTTC
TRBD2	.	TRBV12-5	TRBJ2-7	CASGWQREGHEQYF	TGTGCTAGTGGTTGGCAGCGGGAGGGCCACGAGCAGTACTTC
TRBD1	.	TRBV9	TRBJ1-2	CASSVVVDRGNYGYTF	TGTGCCAGCAGCGTAGTGGTAGACAGGGGTAACTATGGCTACACCTTC
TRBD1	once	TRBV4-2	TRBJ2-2	CASSHHRGDTGELFF	TGTGCCAGCAGCCACCACAGGGGAGACACCGGGGAGCTGTTTTTT
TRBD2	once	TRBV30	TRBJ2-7	CAWSVKLGRGEQYF	TGTGCCTGGAGTGTGAAGTTGGGGCGGGGGGAGCAGTACTTC
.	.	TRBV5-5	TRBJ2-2	CASSPPAGELFF	TGTGCCAGCAGTCCGCCGGCCGGGGAGCTGTTTTTT
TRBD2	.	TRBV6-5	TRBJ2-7	CASYPRGGSGYEQYF	TGTGCCAGTTACCCCCGGGGCGGGAGTGGGTACGAGCAGTACTTC
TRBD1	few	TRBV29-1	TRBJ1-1	CSAAFRGLRTEAFF	TGCAGCGCTGCTTTCAGGGGGCTGCGGACTGAAGCTTTCTTT
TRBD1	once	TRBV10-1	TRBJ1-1	CASSPGQGCENTEAFF	TGCGCCAGCAGCCCTGGACAGGGTTGCGAGAACACTGAAGCTTTCTTT
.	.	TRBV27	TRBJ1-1	CASSFTRQVGGYTEAFF	TGTGCCAGCAGTTTCACCCGACAGGTTGGTGGTTACACTGAAGCTTTCTTT
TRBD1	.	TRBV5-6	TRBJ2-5	CASSCGQGEETQYF	TGTGCCAGCAGCTGCGGACAGGGGGAAGAGACCCAGTACTTC
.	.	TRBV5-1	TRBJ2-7	CASNLHGHEQYF	TGCGCCAGCAACCTCCATGGCCACGAGCAGTACTTC
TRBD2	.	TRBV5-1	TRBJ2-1	CASSHGLAGPAGNEQFF	TGCGCCAGCAGCCACGGACTAGCGGGACCTGCTGGCAATGAGCAGTTCTTC
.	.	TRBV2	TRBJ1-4	CASSSQRGGVRLFF	TGTGCCAGCAGTTCCCAGAGGGGGGGGGTACGACTGTTTTTT
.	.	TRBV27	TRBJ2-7	CATSLDRIADEQYF	TGTGCCACCTCCCTGGACAGGATAGCGGACGAGCAGTACTTC
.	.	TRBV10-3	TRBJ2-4	CAIASQAKNIQYF	TGTGCCATCGCGTCGCAGGCTAAAAACATTCAGTACTTC
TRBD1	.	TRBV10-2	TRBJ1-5	CATRRDRVGPQHF	TGCGCCACCCGAAGAGACAGGGTCGGGCCCCAGCATTTT
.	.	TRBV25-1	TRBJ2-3	CASSEGSVTDTQYF	TGTGCCAGCAGTGAAGGTTCAGTCACAGATACGCAGTATTTT
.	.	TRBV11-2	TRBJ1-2	CASSLPGLFYGYTF	TGTGCCAGCAGCTTACCGGGACTATTCTATGGCTACACCTTC
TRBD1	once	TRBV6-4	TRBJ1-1	CASSKGARTEAFF	TGTGCCAGCAGCAAGGGGGCCCGAACTGAAGCTTTCTTT
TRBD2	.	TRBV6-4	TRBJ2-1	CANPRAASGRCEQFF	TGTGCCAATCCCCGCGCGGCTAGCGGGAGATGTGAGCAGTTCTTC
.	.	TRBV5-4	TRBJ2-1	CASSTYGQGEQFF	TGTGCCAGCAGTACTTACGGCCAGGGTGAGCAGTTCTTC
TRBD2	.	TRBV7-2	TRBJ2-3	CASSLDTSGVTDTQYF	TGTGCCAGCAGCTTAGACACTAGCGGGGTTACAGATACGCAGTATTTT
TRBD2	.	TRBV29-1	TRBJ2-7	CSVEDRASGSYEQYF	TGCAGCGTTGAAGATCGGGCTAGCGGGAGCTACGAGCAGTACTTC
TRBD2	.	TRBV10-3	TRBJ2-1	CAIGEGAYNEQFF	TGTGCCATCGGGGAGGGTGCCTACAATGAGCAGTTCTTC
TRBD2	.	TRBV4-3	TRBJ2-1	CASSQDPLTSGTYNEQFF	TGCGCCAGCAGCCAAGATCCCCTAACTAGCGGGACCTACAATGAGCAGTTCTTC